These 17 T cell receptor beta chains originate from one sample sequenced in a study of early T cells in non-severe SARS-CoV-2 infection. Using its own MiXCR run on the 5' RACE reads, TCRdb lists one record per CDR3 protein. The table has about 110,000 distinct CDR3 sequences, around 10% seen once. The material sequenced was whole blood. All receptors come from an adult who was a healthcare worker with PCR-confirmed SARS-CoV-2 infection or an uninfected control (not recorded which).

This clonotype has ten or more counts. The chain is built from TRBV20-1 and TRBJ1-1, with D possibly TRBD1 on 5 matching bases. With 0 bases removed from V and 1 base from J, the gap between germline ends came to 12 bases. There are 15 residues in the CDR3. Germline-derived CDR1 and CDR2 are DFQATT and SNEGSKA (reference sequence). The CDR3 reads CSARDQGGRNTEAFF. CDR3 nucleotides: TGCAGTGCTAGAGATCAGGGCGGGAGGAACACTGAAGCTTTCTTT.

This clonotype was counted at least ten times. The V and J genes are TRBV10-3 and TRBJ2-1, with 10 bases aligning to TRBD2. CDR3 length: 17 amino acids. V shed 5 bases and J 4 bases; nucleotides not matched to a gene: 11. Germline lookup yields CDR1 ENHRY and CDR2 SYGVKD. The CDR3 DNA reads as TGTGCCATCAGTCACCTCGATAGCGGGGGGCCTTACAATGAGCAGTTCTTC. Translating it yields CAISHLDSGGPYNEQFF.

V is TRBV6-4 and J is TRBJ1-1, with 7 bases matching TRBD1. V lost 6 bases and J lost 0; bases outside the gene matches: 13. Germline V gene lookup returns CDR1 MRHNA and CDR2 SNTAGT. CDR3 length: 17 residues. The DNA for the CDR3 is TGTGCCAGCAGGCTTCTGGACAGGAAAATCATGAACACTGAAGCTTTCTTT. Encoded protein: CASRLLDRKIMNTEAFF.

J is TRBJ2-7 and V is TRBV5-4; D not resolved. The CDR3 sequence is 14 residues long. Trimming took 0 bases from V and 1 from J, leaving 8 bases between them. The germline V gene has CDR1 SGHNT and CDR2 YYREEE (reference sequence). Written as DNA, the CDR3 is TGTGCCAGCAGCTTGGATCCTGTTTCCTACGAGCAGTACTTC. Translation gives CASSLDPVSYEQYF.

The rearrangement links TRBV6-5 to TRBJ1-3; D is unresolved. The CDR3 is 13 amino acids. Trimming took off 5 bases at V and 4 bases at J, with 9 bases between the two ends. In germline, CDR1 is MNHEY, CDR2 SVGAGI. This CDR3 reads CASSTRAGNTIYF. In DNA form, the CDR3 reads TGTGCCAGCAGTACCCGGGCCGGAAACACCATATATTTT.

This clonotype was seen many times. The chain carries TRBV12-3 or TRBV12-4 and TRBJ2-5, with 9 bases aligning to TRBD2. The CDR3 loop spans 14 amino acids. Trimming cost V 6 bases and J 2 bases; bases outside gene matches: 4. The chain's CDR3 is CASRPSGGQETQYF. The CDR3 nucleotides read TGTGCCAGCAGGCCAAGCGGGGGGCAAGAGACCCAGTACTTC.

The V and J genes are TRBV5-1 and TRBJ1-3; no clear D gene. Trimming pared 4 bases from V and 4 bases from J, leaving 15 bases between. Looked up from germline, CDR1 is SGHRS and CDR2 is YFSETQ. There are 15 residues in the CDR3. The CDR3 is CASSPDPSAGNTIYF. DNA of the CDR3: TGCGCCAGCAGCCCTGATCCCTCGGCCGGAAACACCATATATTTT.

This clonotype was found many times. The chain couples TRBV10-1 to TRBJ1-1; no clear D. Germline loops: CDR1 WNHNN, CDR2 SYGVQD (reference sequence). Trimming removed 0 bases at V and 1 base at J, with 3 bases between. This CDR3 contains 13 residues. CDR3 sequence: CASSESGNTEAFF. CDR3 sequence (DNA): TGCGCCAGCAGTGAGTCGGGGAACACTGAAGCTTTCTTT.

This sequence joins TRBV30 and TRBJ2-1; maybe TRBD1 (5 bases). The V and J ends lost 4 bases and 1 base respectively, with 8 bases between them. CDR3 length: 13 amino acids. The germline gives CDR1 GTSNPN, CDR2 SVGIG (reference sequence). For the CDR3, the DNA is TGTGCCTGGAAGCAGGGATCCTACAATGAGCAGTTCTTC. The encoded protein is CAWKQGSYNEQFF.

This clonotype was counted a few times. The J gene is TRBJ2-7, the V gene TRBV11-3; 9 nucleotides agree with TRBD1. J lost 5 bases, V lost 5 bases, and 16 bases had no gene match. The CDR3 totals 17 residues. The germline gives CDR1 SGHNT, CDR2 YENEEA. This CDR3 reads CASSPILWDRESHEQYF. The CDR3 DNA reads TGTGCCAGCAGCCCCATCCTCTGGGACAGGGAATCCCACGAGCAGTACTTC.

The chain couples TRBV7-9 to TRBJ2-1, with D tentatively TRBD2 (7 bases). Trimming pared 4 bases from V and 3 bases from J, leaving 19 bases between. CDR3 length: 17 amino acids. Germline V CDR1 and CDR2: SEHNR, FQNEAQ (reference sequence). Here the CDR3 reads CASSSPGGVFFYNEQFF. CDR3 nucleotides: TGTGCCAGCAGCTCTCCGGGGGGCGTGTTTTTCTACAATGAGCAGTTCTTC.

The CDR3 here is CASSLEEGERTGELFF. CDR3 coding DNA: TGTGCCAGCAGCCTCGAGGAGGGGGAGAGGACCGGGGAGCTGTTTTTT. This rearrangement joins TRBV11-2 to TRBJ2-2; D is tentatively TRBD1 or TRBD2 (6 bases each). The CDR3 is made up of 16 amino acids. Trimming took off 5 bases at V and 5 bases at J, with 18 bases between the two ends. The germline V gene has CDR1 SGHAT and CDR2 FQNNGV.

There are a few counts of this clonotype. The chain uses TRBV5-1 and TRBJ1-5, with TRBD1 identical over 8 bases. CDR1 and CDR2 from the germline V gene are SGHRS and YFSETQ. This CDR3 is 15 amino acids long. The V gene end was trimmed by 2 bases and the J gene end by 2 bases; junction bases not matched to a gene: 3. The CDR3 sequence: CASSLTGQGNQPQHF. Written as DNA, the CDR3 is TGCGCCAGCAGCTTAACGGGACAGGGCAATCAGCCCCAGCATTTT.

This clonotype was observed a few times. The chain employs TRBV19 and TRBJ1-5; D is undetermined. The CDR3 totals 14 residues. Germline CDR1 LNHDA, CDR2 SQIVND (reference sequence). Trimming left V 5 bases short and J 4 bases short, with 12 bases between. The CDR3 loop is CASSRVIVNQPQHF. In DNA, the CDR3 is TGTGCCAGTAGTCGGGTGATTGTTAATCAGCCCCAGCATTTT.

This clonotype turned up a few times. This chain links TRBV29-1 with TRBJ2-1, with D possibly being TRBD1 (6 bases). The CDR3 covers 14 residues. Per germline, CDR1 SQVTM and CDR2 ANQGSEA. The ends were cut back, 7 bases at V and 8 bases at J, with 21 bases in the middle. CDR3 protein: CSGGLKRHRDEQFF. The CDR3 DNA reads as TGCAGCGGGGGGCTGAAAAGGCACCGTGATGAGCAGTTCTTC.

The genes are TRBV27 and TRBJ1-2; weak D call: TRBD1 (5 bases). Deletions cut 4 bases from V and 3 bases from J, with 9 bases between. This CDR3 has 13 amino acids. Per germline, CDR1 MNHEY and CDR2 SMNVEV (reference sequence). The CDR3 loop reads CASSSDSDYGYTF. CDR3 nucleotides: TGTGCCAGCAGTTCCGACAGCGACTATGGCTACACCTTC.

This clonotype appeared many times. The chain employs TRBV11-3 and TRBJ2-1; TRBD2 matches 7 bases. This CDR3 has 14 amino acids. The V gene end was trimmed by 4 bases and the J gene end by 6 bases; junction bases not matched to a gene: 6. Germline values: CDR1 SGHNT, CDR2 YENEEA. The CDR3 here is CASSSRGLGNEQFF. The CDR3 DNA is TGTGCCAGCAGCTCACGAGGACTAGGCAATGAGCAGTTCTTC.